This T cell receptor (beta chain) came from a study of shared clonotypes between healthy human individuals (dated by TCRdb to 2020 to 2022). In terms of the full investigation: The cohort comprised a couple of women and a few men aged 18 to 49 years. To increase sequencing depth and limit assay-specific biases, different laboratories used diverse techniques to prepare libraries and sequence TCR repertoires. For each donor, three plates each were used for CD4 naive and CD4 memory, two plates were used for CD8 naive, and one plate was used for CD8 memory. Blood TCR repertoires of a handful of healthy adults were deeply sequenced to estimate repertoire size and the extent of clonotype sharing between individuals. Between about 0.85 and 10 billion PBMCs per donor were obtained by leukapheresis. Beyond this particular receptor, the publication reports: Even with the large sequencing depth, rarefaction of the sorted-subset datasets indicated that sequencing was incomplete. The genetic and exposure-history diversity represented was limited by the small number of donors. Pairwise subsampling indicated that sequencing depth was expected to affect the degree of clonotype sharing among donors. Larger estimated clonotype richness was generally found for naive subsets than for memory subsets. Sampling was limited to blood, and TCR repertoires in tissue likely differ from TCR repertoires in blood. Compared with non-shared clonotypes, the clonotypes found in all four sorted-subset donors had higher generation probabilities. Sharing across a handful of donors was observed for 5% to 6.5% of naive CD4, 3% to 3.5% of naive CD8, around 2.5% of memory CD4, and around 0.4% of memory CD8 clonotypes.

TCR CDR3 regions were amplified from genomic DNA by multiplex PCR using the deep immunoSEQ assay. Genomic DNA extracted from each cell subset was distributed evenly over all wells of several immunoSEQ 96-well plates, and each plate served as one replicate. Each replicate PCR for sorted subsets received about 220 ng genomic DNA, equal to 30,000 or so T cell genomes. The purified libraries were quantified using a Qubit 3.0 fluorometer, sized with a Bioanalyzer 2100, and then quantified again using the KAPA Library Quantification kit. A separate single-read 150-cycle Illumina NextSeq 550 flow cell was used to sequence each immunoSEQ 96-well plate. As for the authors' bioinformatics: The immunoSEQ output contained only junctional sequences without quality scores, so filtering could not match that applied to full-length reads. Sequences were annotated with PyIR, a Python wrapper for IgBLAST v1.9, and V/J genes and CDR3 were assigned using IMGT germline references. Reads were filtered out if the reads had weak V/J assignments (E-value above 1e-6), no CDR3, stop codons, out-of-frame junctions, or ambiguous translated residues. V3J clonotypes were defined by identical inferred V gene, J gene, and CDR3 amino acid sequence. Percentage overlap between repertoires was computed as shared unique clonotypes divided by the size of the smaller repertoire. Richness of each repertoire was evaluated using RTK rarefaction, the Chao1 estimator, and Recon v2.1 estimates of unobserved clonotypes. Generation probabilities were computed with OLGA for all TCRbeta clonotypes obtained by the gDNA method from several donors. TCRdb provides this immuneACCESS table in a form limited to in-frame rearrangements. Some clones are lacking; in checked studies, under half of them reflect an unresolved V gene, and why the rest are absent is not known. V and J calls plus clone size are reproduced from that table; the DNA served to infer D and trimming. Counted in this sample were millions of clones; 95% of them appeared once. Of the sample, 0.13% is held by the ten largest clones.

The sample holds one count of this clone. The target of this receptor is not known. No much larger clonotype is one base removed from it; base qualities were not supplied. Donors were healthy HIV-negative adults with no recently reported acute infections or vaccinations. Only Caucasian adults living in Nashville, Tennessee, USA were represented among the donors. Magnetic negative selection was used to enrich CD4+ T cells, after which naive cells were positively selected on CD45RA and the negative fraction became the memory subset. After blood collection by leukapheresis, PBMCs were isolated using Ficoll-Histopaque density gradient centrifugation and then cryopreserved in the vapor phase of liquid nitrogen. Purity and quantity of every magnetically sorted T cell population were checked by analytical flow cytometry. Each sorted fraction had its genomic DNA isolated and then quantified by UV absorbance on a Nanodrop 2000c.

For this chain, trimming is 2 bases at the V end and 10 bases at the J end, and the number of junction bases without a gene match is 10. The CDR3 runs 16 residues from the cysteine to the phenylalanine. Of the read, only the CDR3 DNA is kept; its 48 bases are in frame from base 1. CDR1 and CDR2 were assigned from the germline V gene (reference sequence) as MNHNY and SVGAGI. The chain was built from TRBV6-6 and TRBJ1-4; TRBD1 matches 10 bases in the middle. The sample consisted of naive CD4+ T cells sorted from blood. The cell subset or site label on this specimen signifies: CD45RA+ positively selected. The sequence derives from a man aged 18 to 35 in good health. CDR3 protein: CASSYTSGTGEAKLFF. The sequenced DNA: TGTGCCAGCAGTTACACGTCCGGGACAGGGGAGGCAAAACTGTTTTTT.